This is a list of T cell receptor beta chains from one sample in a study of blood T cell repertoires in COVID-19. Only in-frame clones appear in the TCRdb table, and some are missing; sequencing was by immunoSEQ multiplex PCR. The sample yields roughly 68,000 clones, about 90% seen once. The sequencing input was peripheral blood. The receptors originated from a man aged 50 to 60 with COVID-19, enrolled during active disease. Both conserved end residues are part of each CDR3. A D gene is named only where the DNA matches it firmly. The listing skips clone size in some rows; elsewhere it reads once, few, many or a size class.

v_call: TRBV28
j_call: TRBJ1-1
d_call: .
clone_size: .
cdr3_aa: CASSSGVRAFF
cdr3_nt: TGTGCCAGCAGTTCCGGGGTTCGAGCTTTCTTT

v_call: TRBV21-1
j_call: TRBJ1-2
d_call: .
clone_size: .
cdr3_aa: CASSTRTGGLGGYTF
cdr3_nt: TGTGCCAGCAGCACCAGGACAGGGGGTTTAGGCGGCTACACCTTC

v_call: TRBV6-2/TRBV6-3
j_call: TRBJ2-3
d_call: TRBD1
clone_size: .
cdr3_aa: CASSRTGLQDTQYF
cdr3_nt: TGTGCCAGCAGTCGGACAGGTCTACAAGATACGCAGTATTTT

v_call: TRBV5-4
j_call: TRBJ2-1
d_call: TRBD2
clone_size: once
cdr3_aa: CASSFGGRPNEQFF
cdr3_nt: TGTGCCAGCAGCTTTGGCGGGAGACCCAATGAGCAGTTCTTC

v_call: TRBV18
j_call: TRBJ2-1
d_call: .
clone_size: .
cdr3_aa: CASSPKAAVSYNEQFF
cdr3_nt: TGTGCCAGCTCACCAAAGGCAGCGGTCTCCTACAATGAGCAGTTCTTC

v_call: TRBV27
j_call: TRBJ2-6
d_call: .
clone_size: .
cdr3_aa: CASSSSGSSGANVLTF
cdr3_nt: TGTGCCAGCAGTTCATCCGGGAGCTCTGGGGCCAACGTCCTGACTTTC

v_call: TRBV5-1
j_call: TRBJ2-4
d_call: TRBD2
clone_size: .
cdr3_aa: CASSLVSGGNIQYF
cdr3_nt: TGCGCCAGCAGCTTGGTTTCGGGGGGAAACATTCAGTACTTC

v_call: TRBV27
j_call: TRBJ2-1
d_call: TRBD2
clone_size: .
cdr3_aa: CASTLVGTSGLIVSYNEQFF
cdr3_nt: TGTGCCAGCACCTTGGTCGGGACTAGCGGGCTAATCGTCTCCTACAATGAGCAGTTCTTC

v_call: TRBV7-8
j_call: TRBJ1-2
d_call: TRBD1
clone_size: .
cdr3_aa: CASSQDRAGYTF
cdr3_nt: TGTGCCAGCAGCCAGGACAGGGCTGGCTACACCTTC

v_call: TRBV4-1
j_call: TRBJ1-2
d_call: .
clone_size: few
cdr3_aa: CASSQDPGSYGYTF
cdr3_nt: TGCGCCAGCAGCCAAGATCCGGGAAGCTATGGCTACACCTTC

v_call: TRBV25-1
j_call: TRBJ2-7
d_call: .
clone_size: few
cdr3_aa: CASRQSYEQYF
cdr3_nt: TGTGCCAGCAGACAGTCCTACGAGCAGTACTTC

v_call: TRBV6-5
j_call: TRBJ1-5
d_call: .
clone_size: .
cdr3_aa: CASRGDQPQHF
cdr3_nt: TGTGCCAGCAGGGGAGATCAGCCCCAGCATTTT

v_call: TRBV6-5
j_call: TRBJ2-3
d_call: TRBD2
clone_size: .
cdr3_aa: CASSLTSGYTDTQYF
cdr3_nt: TGTGCCAGCAGTCTGACTAGCGGGTACACAGATACGCAGTATTTT

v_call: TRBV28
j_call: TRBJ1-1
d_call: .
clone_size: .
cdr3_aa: CASSLIQGTGTEAFF
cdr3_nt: TGTGCCAGCAGTTTAATACAGGGTACCGGCACTGAAGCTTTCTTT

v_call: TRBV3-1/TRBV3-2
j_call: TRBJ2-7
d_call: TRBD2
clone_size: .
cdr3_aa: CASSQLGLAGKHSYEQYF
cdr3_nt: TGTGCCAGCAGCCAATTGGGACTAGCGGGAAAACATTCCTACGAGCAGTACTTC

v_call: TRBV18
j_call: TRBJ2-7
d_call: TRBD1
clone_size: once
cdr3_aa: CASSPGTGYEQYF
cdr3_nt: TGTGCCAGCTCACCAGGGACAGGATACGAGCAGTACTTC

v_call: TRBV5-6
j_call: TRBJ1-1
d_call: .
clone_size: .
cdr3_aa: CASSLAGHGGRLNTEAFF
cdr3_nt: TGTGCCAGCAGCTTGGCCGGGCATGGGGGCAGATTGAACACTGAAGCTTTCTTT

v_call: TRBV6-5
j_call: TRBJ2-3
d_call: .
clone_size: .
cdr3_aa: CASRRAGSTDTQYF
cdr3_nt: TGTGCCAGCAGAAGAGCAGGGAGCACAGATACGCAGTATTTT

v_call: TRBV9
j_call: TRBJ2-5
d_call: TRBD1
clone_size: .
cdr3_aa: CASSAPTGGLQETQYF
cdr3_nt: TGTGCCAGCAGCGCCCCAACAGGGGGCCTCCAAGAGACCCAGTACTTC

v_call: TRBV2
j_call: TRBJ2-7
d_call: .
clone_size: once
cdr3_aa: CASSGASGEQYF
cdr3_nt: TGTGCCAGCAGTGGGGCGAGCGGCGAGCAGTACTTC

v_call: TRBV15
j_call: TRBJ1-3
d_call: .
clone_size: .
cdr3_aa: CATSRDRASGNTIYF
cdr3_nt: TGTGCCACCAGCAGAGACAGGGCCTCTGGAAACACCATATATTTT

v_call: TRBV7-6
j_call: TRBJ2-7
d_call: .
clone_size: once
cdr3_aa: CASSLYQRDTNYEQYF
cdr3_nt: TGTGCCAGCAGCTTATACCAACGGGACACCAACTACGAGCAGTACTTC

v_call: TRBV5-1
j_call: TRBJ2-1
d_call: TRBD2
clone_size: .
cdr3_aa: CASSLARDTLGLAGENEQFF
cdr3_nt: TGCGCCAGCAGCTTGGCGAGGGACACCTTAGGACTAGCGGGAGAGAATGAGCAGTTCTTC

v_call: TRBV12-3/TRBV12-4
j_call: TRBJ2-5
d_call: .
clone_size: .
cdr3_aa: CASSFGGVGTQYF
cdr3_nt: TGTGCCAGCAGTTTCGGGGGTGTGGGCACCCAGTACTTC

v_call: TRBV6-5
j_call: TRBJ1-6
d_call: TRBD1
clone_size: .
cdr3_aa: CATRTGGNSPLHF
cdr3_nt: TGTGCCACCAGAACAGGGGGTAATTCACCCCTCCACTTT

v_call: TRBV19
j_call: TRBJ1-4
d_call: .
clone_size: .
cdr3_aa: CAVGRGRDEKLFF
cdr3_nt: TGTGCCGTCGGTCGAGGGAGAGATGAAAAACTGTTTTTT

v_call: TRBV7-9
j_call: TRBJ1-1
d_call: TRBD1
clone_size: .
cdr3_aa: CASSLSGSGGTEAFF
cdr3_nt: TGTGCCAGCAGCTTATCGGGGTCAGGGGGCACTGAAGCTTTCTTT

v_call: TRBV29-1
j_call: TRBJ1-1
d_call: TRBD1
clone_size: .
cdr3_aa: CSSWTGDGTEAFF
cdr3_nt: TGCAGCTCCTGGACAGGGGACGGCACTGAAGCTTTCTTT

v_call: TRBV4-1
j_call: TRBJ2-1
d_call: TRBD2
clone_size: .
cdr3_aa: CASSQDPAGYSGSRNEQFF
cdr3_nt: TGCGCCAGCAGCCAAGATCCGGCGGGTTATAGCGGGAGTCGAAATGAGCAGTTCTTC

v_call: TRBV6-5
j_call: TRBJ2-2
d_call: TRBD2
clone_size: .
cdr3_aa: CATLPGGGNTGELFF
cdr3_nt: TGTGCCACCCTCCCGGGAGGGGGGAACACCGGGGAGCTGTTTTTT

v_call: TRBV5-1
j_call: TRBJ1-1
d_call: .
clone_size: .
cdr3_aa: CASSLAVNTEAFF
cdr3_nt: TGCGCCAGCAGCTTGGCGGTGAACACTGAAGCTTTCTTT

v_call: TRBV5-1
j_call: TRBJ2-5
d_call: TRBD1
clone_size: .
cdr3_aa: CASSLALVGRGPLQETQYF
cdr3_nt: TGCGCCAGCAGCTTGGCCCTGGTGGGCAGGGGGCCGCTTCAAGAGACCCAGTACTTC

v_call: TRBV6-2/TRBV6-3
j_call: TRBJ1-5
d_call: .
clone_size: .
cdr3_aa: CASSDPGVGQPQHF
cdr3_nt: TGTGCCAGCAGCGATCCAGGGGTAGGTCAGCCCCAGCATTTT

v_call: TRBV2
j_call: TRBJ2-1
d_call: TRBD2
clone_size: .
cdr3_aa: CASSFSPGTSGSYKFF
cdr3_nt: TGTGCCAGCAGTTTCTCCCCCGGGACTAGCGGGAGTTACAAGTTCTTC

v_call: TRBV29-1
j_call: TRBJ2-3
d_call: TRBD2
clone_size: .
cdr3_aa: CSVVRRELTDTQYF
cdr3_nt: TGCAGCGTCGTGCGGCGGGAGCTCACAGATACGCAGTATTTT

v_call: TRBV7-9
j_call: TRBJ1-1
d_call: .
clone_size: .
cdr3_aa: CASISQGGGTEAFF
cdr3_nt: TGTGCCAGCATCTCTCAGGGAGGGGGCACTGAAGCTTTCTTT

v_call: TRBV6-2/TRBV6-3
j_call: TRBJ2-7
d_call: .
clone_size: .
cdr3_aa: CASSSQGTVSYEQYF
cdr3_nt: TGTGCCAGCAGTTCCCAGGGAACCGTGAGCTACGAGCAGTACTTC

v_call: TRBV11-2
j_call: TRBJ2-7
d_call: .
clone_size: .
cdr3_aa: CASSLSYPRSSYEQYF
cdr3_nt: TGTGCCAGCAGCTTATCTTACCCGAGGAGCTCCTACGAGCAGTACTTC

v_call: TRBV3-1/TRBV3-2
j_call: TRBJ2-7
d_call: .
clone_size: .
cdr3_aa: CATRREGDSYEQYF
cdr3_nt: TGTGCCACCCGGCGGGAAGGTGACTCCTACGAGCAGTACTTC

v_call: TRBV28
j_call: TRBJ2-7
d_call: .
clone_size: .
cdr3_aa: CASSFQNYEQYF
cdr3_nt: TGTGCCAGCAGTTTCCAGAACTACGAGCAGTACTTC